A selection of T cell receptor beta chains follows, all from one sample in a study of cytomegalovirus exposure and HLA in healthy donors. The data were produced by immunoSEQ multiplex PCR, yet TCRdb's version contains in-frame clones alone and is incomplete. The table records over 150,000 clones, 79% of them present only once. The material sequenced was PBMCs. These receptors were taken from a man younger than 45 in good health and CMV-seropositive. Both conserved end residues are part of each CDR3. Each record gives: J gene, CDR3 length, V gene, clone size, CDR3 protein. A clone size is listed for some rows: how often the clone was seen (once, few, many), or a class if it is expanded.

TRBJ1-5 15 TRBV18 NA CASSLAGLLEQPQHF
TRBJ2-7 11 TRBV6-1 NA CASRTAYEQYF
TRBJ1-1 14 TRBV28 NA CASSPAALNTEAFF
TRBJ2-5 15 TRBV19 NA CASSTGTGRQETQYF
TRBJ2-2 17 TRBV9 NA CASSPSWAGGSTGELFF
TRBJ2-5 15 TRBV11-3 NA CASSRGTSAQETQYF
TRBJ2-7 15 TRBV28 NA CASSLPSRLSDEQYF
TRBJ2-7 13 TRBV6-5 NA CASIGPGTYEQYF
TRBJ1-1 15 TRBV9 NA CASSVGTVQNTEAFF
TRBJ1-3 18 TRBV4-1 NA CASSGQGVVKPSGNTIYF
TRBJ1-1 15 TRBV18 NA CASSPPIRGRTEAFF
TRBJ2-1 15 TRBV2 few CASRERGGSYNEQFF
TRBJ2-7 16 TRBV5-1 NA CASSLEGDRGSYEQYF
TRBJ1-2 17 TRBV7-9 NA CASSLEARTGLSIGYTF
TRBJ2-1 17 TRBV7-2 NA CASSPTRLSGSYNEQFF
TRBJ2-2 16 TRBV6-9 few CANRLRGGSGTGELFF
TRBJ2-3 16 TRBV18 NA CASSNSDGRTADTQYF
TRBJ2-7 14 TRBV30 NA CAWSQWLAGHEQYF
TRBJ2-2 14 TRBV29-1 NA CSAVPRTNTGELFF
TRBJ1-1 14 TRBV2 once CASNVGGRSTEAFF
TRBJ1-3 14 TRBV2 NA CASSEGSSGNTIYF
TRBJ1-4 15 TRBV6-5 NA CASSYSGRRGSKLFF
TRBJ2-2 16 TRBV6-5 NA CASSYRTGSNTGELFF
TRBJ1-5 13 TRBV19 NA CASSITANQPQHF
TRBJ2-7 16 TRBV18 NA CASSPATSGSSLEQYF
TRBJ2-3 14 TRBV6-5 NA CASRGTSSTDTQYF
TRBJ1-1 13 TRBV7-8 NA CASSLAPDTEAFF
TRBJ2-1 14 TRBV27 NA CASSLRGTANEQFF
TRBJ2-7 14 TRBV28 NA CASSLLERTYEQYF
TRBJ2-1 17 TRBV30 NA CAWSAPRGGRGNNEQFF
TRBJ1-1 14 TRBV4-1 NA CASSQEDIISEAFF
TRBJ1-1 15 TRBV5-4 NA CASSLDSIRATEAFF
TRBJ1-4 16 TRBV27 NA CASSLAGPPTNEKLFF
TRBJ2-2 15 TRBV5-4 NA CASKTQQGPTGELFF
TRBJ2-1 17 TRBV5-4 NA CASSLGRERGMFNEQFF
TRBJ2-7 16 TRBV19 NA CASSSGLAGEPYEQYF
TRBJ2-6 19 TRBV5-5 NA CASSLNPGQGAFGANVLTF
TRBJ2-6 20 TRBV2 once CASSENRHGFRGPGANVLTF
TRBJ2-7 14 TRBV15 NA CATSRVGGGNEQYF
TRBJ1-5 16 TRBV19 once CASSKGRIFSNQPQHF
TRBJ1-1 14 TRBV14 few CASSQADRETEAFF
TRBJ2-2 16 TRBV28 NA CASSLFQGTNTGELFF
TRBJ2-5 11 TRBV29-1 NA CSVGQQETQYF
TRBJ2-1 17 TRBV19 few CASRSRLAGGRNNEQFF
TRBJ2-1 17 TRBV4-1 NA CASSQGGLSYSYNEQFF
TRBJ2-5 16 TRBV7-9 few CASSLALTGGVETQYF
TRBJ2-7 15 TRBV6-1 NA CASSEGQGSPYEQYF
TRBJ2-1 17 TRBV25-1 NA CASSFLPAGSSYNEQFF
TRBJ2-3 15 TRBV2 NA CASSWKLASTDTQYF
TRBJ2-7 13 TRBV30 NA CAWSRSGDYRGYF
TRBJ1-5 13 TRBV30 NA CAWSVRGDQPQHF
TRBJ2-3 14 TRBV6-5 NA CASRAGQGTDTQYF
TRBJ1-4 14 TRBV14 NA CASSQNGGNEKLFF
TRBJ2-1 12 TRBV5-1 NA CASSPRVNEQFF
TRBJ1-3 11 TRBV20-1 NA CSAATVNTIYF
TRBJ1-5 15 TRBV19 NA CASSMEGAGNQPQHF
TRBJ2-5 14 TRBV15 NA CATSRDPGQETQYF
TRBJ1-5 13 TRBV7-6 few CASSLGGGRPQHF
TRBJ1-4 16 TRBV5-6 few CASSNPRDRGQEKLFF
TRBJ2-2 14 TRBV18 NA CASSPSAGTGELFF